This T cell receptor (beta chain) comes out of a study of cytomegalovirus exposure and HLA in healthy donors. Study-level results: A later analysis showed TCR association rates differing by HLA locus, peaking at DRB1 and lowest at HLA-C. Donors were assumed by presence/absence analyses to have roughly uniform sequencing depth. Further analysis, carried out later, found HLA-associated TCR beta chains more clonally expanded than equally common other chains.

With regard to this clone: Its antigen is still unknown. Distinct nucleotide sequences in the sample also encode this CDR3.

This CDR3 comprises 13 residues. V lost 0 bases and J lost 2, with 6 bases in between. The germline gives CDR1 SGDLS, CDR2 YYNGEE. Use of 60 Vbeta and 13 Jbeta primers characterized the PCR. Profiling relied on immunoSEQ multiplex PCR, and the TCRdb table lists in-frame clones only, not all of them. With under 100,000 clones in the sample, the ten largest clones hold roughly 3.5%. The chain has TRBV9 and TRBJ2-7, with D maybe TRBD2 (5 bases). The TCR sequence derives from a woman aged 25 to 45 in good health and CMV-seronegative. The sample taken for sequencing was PBMCs. The CDR3 loop reads CASSVAGTYEQYF. CDR3 nucleotides: TGTGCCAGCAGCGTAGCCGGGACCTACGAGCAGTACTTC.